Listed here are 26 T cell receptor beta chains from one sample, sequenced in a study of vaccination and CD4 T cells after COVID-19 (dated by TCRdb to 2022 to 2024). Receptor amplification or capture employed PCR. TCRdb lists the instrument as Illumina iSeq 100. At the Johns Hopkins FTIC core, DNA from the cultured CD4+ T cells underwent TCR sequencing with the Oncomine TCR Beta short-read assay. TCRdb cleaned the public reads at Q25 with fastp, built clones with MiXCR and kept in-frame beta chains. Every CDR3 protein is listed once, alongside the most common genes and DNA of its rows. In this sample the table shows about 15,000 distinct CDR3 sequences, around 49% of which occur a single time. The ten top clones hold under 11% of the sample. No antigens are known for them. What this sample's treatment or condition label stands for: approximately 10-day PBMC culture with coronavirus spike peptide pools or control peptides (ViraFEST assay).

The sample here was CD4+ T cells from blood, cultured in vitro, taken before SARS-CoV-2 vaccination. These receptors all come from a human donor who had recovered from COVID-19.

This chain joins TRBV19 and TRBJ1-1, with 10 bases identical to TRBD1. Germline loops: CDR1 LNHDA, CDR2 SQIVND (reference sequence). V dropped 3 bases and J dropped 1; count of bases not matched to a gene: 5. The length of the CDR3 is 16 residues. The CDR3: CASSIPDRGWNTEAFF. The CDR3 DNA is TGTGCCAGTAGTATTCCGGACAGGGGGTGGAACACTGAAGCTTTCTTT.

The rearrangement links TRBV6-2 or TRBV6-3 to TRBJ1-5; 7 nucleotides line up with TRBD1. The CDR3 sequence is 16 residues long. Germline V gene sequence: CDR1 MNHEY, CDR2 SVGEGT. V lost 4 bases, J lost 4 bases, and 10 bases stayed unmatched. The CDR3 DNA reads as TGTGCCAGCAGTTTAAAACAGGGGACCCTAAATCAGCCCCAGCATTTT. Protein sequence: CASSLKQGTLNQPQHF.

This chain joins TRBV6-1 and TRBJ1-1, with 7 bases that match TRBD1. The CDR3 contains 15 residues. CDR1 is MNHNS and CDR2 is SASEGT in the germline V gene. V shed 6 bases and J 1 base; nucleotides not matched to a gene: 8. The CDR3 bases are TGTGCCAGCAGGTCGACCGGGACAGCGAACACTGAAGCTTTCTTT. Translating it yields CASRSTGTANTEAFF.

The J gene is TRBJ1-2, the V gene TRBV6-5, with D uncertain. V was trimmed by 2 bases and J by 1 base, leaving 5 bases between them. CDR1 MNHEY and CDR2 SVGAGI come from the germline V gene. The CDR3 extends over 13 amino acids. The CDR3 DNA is TGTGCCAGCAGTTACGCCAGTAACTATGGCTACACCTTC. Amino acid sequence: CASSYASNYGYTF.

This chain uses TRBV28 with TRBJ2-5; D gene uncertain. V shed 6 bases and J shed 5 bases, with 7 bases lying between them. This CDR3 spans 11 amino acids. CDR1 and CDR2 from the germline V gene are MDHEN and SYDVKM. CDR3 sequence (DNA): TGTGCCAGCAGGAGGCGGGAGACCCAGTACTTC. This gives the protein CASRRRETQYF.

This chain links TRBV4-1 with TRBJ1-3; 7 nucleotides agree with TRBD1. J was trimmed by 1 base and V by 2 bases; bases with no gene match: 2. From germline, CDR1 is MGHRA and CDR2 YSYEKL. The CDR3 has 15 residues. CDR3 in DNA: TGCGCCAGCAGCCAACCGACAGGGTCTGGAAACACCATATATTTT. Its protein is CASSQPTGSGNTIYF.

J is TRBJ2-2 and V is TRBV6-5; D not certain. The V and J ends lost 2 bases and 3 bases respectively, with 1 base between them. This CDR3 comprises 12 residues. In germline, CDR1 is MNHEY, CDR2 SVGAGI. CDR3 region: CASSYDTGELFF. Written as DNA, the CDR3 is TGTGCCAGCAGTTACGACACCGGGGAGCTGTTTTTT.

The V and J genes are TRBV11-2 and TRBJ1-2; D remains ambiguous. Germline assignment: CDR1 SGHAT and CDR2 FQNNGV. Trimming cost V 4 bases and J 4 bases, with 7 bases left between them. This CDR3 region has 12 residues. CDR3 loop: CASSSTVYGYTF. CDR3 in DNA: TGTGCCAGCAGCTCTACAGTCTATGGCTACACCTTC. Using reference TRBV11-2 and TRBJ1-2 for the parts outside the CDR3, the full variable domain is EAGVAQSPRYKIIEKRQSVAFWCNPISGHATLYWYQQILGQGPKLLIQFQNNGVVDDSQLPKDRFSAERLKGVDSTLKIQPAKLEDSAVYLCASSSTVYGYTFGSGTRLTVV.

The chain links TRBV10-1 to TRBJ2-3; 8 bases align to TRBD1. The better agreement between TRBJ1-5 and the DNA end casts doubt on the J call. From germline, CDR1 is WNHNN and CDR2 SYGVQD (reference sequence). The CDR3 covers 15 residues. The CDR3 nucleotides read TGCGCCAGCAGCGGGACCGGACAGGGCACAGATACGCAGCATTTT. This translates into CASSGTGQGTDTQHF.

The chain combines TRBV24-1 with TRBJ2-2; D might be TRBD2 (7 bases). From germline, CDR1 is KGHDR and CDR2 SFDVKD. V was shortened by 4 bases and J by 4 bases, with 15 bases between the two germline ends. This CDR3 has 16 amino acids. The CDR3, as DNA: TGTGCCACCAGTGAGCCCACAGGGAGGGGCACCGGGGAGCTGTTTTTT. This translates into CATSEPTGRGTGELFF.

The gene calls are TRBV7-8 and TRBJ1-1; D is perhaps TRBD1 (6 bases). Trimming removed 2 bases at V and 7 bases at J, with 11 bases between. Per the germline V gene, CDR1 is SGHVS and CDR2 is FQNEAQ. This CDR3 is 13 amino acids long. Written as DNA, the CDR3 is TGTGCCAGCAGCTTAATCAGGGGAGGTGAAGCTTTCTTT. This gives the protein CASSLIRGGEAFF.

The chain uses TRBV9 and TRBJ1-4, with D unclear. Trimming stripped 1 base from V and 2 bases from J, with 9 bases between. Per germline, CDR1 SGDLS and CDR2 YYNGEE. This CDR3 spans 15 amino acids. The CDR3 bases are TGTGCCAGCAGCGTATTCCCAGCTACTAATGAAAAACTGTTTTTT. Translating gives CASSVFPATNEKLFF.

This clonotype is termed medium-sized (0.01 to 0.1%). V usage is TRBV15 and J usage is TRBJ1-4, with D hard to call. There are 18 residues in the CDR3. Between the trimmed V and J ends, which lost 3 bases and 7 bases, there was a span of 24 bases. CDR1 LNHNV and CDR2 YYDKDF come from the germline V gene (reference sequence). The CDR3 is CATSRAYSQVHLGEKLFF. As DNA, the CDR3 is TGTGCCACCAGCAGGGCTTATAGTCAGGTCCATCTCGGTGAAAAACTGTTTTTT.

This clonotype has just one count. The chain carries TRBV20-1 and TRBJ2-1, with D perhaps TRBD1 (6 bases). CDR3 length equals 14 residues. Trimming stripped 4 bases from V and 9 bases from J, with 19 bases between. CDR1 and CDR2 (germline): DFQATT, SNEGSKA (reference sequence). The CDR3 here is CSAMKGNRAAEQFF. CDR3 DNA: TGCAGTGCTATGAAGGGCAACAGGGCCGCTGAGCAGTTCTTC.

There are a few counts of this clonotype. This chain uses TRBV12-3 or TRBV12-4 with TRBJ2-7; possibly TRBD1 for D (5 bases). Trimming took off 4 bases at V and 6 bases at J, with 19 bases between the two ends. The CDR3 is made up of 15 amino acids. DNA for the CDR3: TGTGCCAGCAGTTGGGGTGACAGTGCTGTTGGCGAGCAGTACTTC. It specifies CASSWGDSAVGEQYF.

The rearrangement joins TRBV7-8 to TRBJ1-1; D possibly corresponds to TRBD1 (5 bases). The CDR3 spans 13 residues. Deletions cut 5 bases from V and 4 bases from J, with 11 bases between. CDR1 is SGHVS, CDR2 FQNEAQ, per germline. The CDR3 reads CASSLQGGTEAFF. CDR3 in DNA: TGTGCCAGCAGCCTCCAGGGCGGCACTGAAGCTTTCTTT. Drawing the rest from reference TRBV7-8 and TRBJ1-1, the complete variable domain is GAGVSQSPRYKVAKRGQDVALRCDPISGHVSLFWYQQALGQGPEFLTYFQNEAQLDKSGLPSDRFFAERPEGSVSTLKIQRTQQEDSAVYLCASSLQGGTEAFFGQGTRLTVV.

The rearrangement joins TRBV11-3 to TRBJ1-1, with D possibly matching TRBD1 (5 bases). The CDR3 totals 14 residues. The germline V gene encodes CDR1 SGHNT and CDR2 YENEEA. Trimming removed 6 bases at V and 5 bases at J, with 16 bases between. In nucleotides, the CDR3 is TGTGCCAGCAGATCGGGAGGGGAGGGAACTGAAGCTTTCTTT. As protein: CASRSGGEGTEAFF.

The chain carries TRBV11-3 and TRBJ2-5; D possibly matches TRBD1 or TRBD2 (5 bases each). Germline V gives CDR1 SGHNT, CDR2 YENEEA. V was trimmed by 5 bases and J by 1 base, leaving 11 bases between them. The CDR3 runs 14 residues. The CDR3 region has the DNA TGTGCCAGCAGCCTTTCTGGGGGCCAAGAGACCCAGTACTTC. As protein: CASSLSGGQETQYF. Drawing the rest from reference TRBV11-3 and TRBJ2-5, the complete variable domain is EAGVVQSPRYKIIEKKQPVAFWCNPISGHNTLYWYLQNLGQGPELLIRYENEEAVDDSQLPKDRFSAERLKGVDSTLKIQPAELGDSAVYLCASSLSGGQETQYFGPGTRLLVL.

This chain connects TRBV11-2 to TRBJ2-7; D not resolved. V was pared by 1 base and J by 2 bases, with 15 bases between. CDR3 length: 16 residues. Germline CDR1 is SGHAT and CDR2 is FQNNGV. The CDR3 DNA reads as TGTGCCAGCAGCTTAGTCAACAGACGAATGACCTACGAGCAGTACTTC. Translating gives CASSLVNRRMTYEQYF.

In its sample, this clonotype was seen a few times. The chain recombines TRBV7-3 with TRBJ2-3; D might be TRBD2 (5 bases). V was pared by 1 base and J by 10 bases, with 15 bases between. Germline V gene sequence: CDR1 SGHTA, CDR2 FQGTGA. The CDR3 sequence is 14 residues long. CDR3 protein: CASSLIGTSVAQYF. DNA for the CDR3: TGTGCCAGCAGCTTAATTGGAACTAGTGTTGCGCAGTATTTT.

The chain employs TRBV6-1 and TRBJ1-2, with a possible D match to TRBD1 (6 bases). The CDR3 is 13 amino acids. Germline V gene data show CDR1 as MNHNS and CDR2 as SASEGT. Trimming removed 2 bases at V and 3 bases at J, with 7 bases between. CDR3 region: CASSERGDYGYTF. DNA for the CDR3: TGTGCCAGCAGTGAAAGGGGGGACTATGGCTACACCTTC.

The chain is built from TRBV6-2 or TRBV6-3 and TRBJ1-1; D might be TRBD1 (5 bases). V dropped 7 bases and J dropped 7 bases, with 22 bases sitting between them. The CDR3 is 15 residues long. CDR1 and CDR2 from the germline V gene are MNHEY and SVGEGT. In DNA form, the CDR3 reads TGTGCCAGCACCACCTCGGGGCTCCTACGCCTTGAAGCTTTCTTT. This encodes CASTTSGLLRLEAFF.

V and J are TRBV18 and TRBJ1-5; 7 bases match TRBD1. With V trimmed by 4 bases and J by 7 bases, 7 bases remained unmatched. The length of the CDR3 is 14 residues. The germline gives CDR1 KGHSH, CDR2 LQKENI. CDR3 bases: TGTGCCAGCTCACGCGACAGGGAAGGGCAGCCCCAGCATTTT. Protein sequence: CASSRDREGQPQHF.

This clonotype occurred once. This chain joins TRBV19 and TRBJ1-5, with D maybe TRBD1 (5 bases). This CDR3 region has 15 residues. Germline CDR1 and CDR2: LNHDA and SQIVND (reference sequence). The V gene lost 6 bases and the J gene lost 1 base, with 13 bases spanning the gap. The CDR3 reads CASSPWRGSNQPQHF. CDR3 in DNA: TGTGCCAGTAGCCCGTGGAGGGGAAGCAATCAGCCCCAGCATTTT.

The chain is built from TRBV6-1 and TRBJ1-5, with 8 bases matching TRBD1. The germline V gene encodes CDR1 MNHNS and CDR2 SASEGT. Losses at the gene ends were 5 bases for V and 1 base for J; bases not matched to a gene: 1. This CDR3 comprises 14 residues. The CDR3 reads CASSRQGSNQPQHF. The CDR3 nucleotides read TGTGCCAGCAGTCGACAGGGGAGCAATCAGCCCCAGCATTTT.

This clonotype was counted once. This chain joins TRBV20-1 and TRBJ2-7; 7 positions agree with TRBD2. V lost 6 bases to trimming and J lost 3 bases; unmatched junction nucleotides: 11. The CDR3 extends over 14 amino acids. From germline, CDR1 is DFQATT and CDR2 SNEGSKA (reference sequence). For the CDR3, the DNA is TGCAGTGCGTCAGCTACCGGGACTAACTACGAGCAGTACTTC. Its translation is CSASATGTNYEQYF.